A selection of T cell receptor beta chains follows, all from one sample in a study of blood T cell repertoires in COVID-19. TCRdb's table, derived via immunoSEQ multiplex PCR, lists solely in-frame clones and lacks some. Altogether approximately 300,000 clones are present, about nine tenths being singletons, with the ten largest covering approximately 2%. Sequenced input: peripheral blood. The receptor set was obtained from a man aged 18 to 29 with active or convalescent COVID-19. CDR3s leave out the opening cysteine and the closing phenylalanine or tryptophan. D genes are given only for firm matches.

D,J,V,CDR3
.,TRBJ1-1,TRBV5-4,ASSLGRAPNTEAF
TRBD1,TRBJ2-7,TRBV7-9,ASSPAGQGALYEQY
TRBD1,TRBJ1-6,TRBV5-4,ASSLAGGTGRSPLH
TRBD1,TRBJ1-2,TRBV6-1,ASSVGTGELNYGYT
TRBD1,TRBJ1-1,TRBV15,ATQKPDRGNTEAF
TRBD1,TRBJ1-2,TRBV5-1,ASSKGAFDGYT
.,TRBJ2-2,TRBV12-3/TRBV12-4,ASSFRGPGELF
.,TRBJ2-7,TRBV5-4,ASSFDGGYEQY
TRBD1,TRBJ2-2,TRBV5-1,ASSLEDRRYTGELF
TRBD1,TRBJ1-2,TRBV2,ASSERGQGTLYGYT
.,TRBJ2-7,TRBV10-3,ATWDIAYEQY
.,TRBJ2-3,TRBV5-1,ASSFGTPPDTQY
TRBD1,TRBJ1-1,TRBV19,ASSRDRVNAEAF
.,TRBJ2-7,TRBV12-5,ASGLVLSGVGRKPPYEQY
.,TRBJ2-5,TRBV29-1,SVVAFQETQY
TRBD1,TRBJ1-2,TRBV12-3/TRBV12-4,ASSYRTGGGYT
.,TRBJ1-6,TRBV3-1/TRBV3-2,ASSQAGAVSNSPLH
.,TRBJ1-2,TRBV2,ASREDGFGGAGYT
.,TRBJ2-1,TRBV4-1,ASSHRGYEQF
TRBD1,TRBJ1-1,TRBV15,ATSKGQKKNTEAF
TRBD1,TRBJ1-1,TRBV6-6,ASSRLDRGDTEAF
.,TRBJ2-1,TRBV19,ASSMVSVDEQF
TRBD1,TRBJ1-5,TRBV6-5,ASSPTGAGQPQH
.,TRBJ2-7,TRBV25-1,ASSELYSRRYEQY
TRBD1,TRBJ1-2,TRBV4-3,ASSPRDRVDEGYT
TRBD1,TRBJ1-3,TRBV5-6,ASSHGQGYSGNTIY
.,TRBJ1-4,TRBV27,ASSLGPSLTATNEKLF
.,TRBJ2-3,TRBV28,ASRYSSTDTQY
TRBD2,TRBJ2-4,TRBV4-1,ASSQVPPGTSGAYLAKNIQY
.,TRBJ2-1,TRBV10-2,ASSESPLGNEQF
.,TRBJ2-5,TRBV6-5,ATGLQETQY
.,TRBJ1-3,TRBV13,ASSVSMAQVY
.,TRBJ2-7,TRBV6-6,ANPTGTRQLYEQY
TRBD2,TRBJ2-1,TRBV27,ASSLRTSEYNEQF
TRBD1,TRBJ2-5,TRBV14,ASSQDWGQLNQY
.,TRBJ1-6,TRBV6-5,ASSYSQGHNSPLH
TRBD1,TRBJ2-5,TRBV7-6,ASSLGTGPLETQY
TRBD2,TRBJ2-1,TRBV6-1,ASSELAGVTDEQF
TRBD1,TRBJ2-6,TRBV10-2,ASTTGDLAGANVLT
.,TRBJ1-2,TRBV11-2,ASSFSGNYGYT
TRBD2,TRBJ2-7,TRBV5-1,ASSTGLAGGDTYEQY
.,TRBJ1-1,TRBV10-3,AISKDTNTEAF
.,TRBJ1-2,TRBV27,ASSSRQVMGTYGYT